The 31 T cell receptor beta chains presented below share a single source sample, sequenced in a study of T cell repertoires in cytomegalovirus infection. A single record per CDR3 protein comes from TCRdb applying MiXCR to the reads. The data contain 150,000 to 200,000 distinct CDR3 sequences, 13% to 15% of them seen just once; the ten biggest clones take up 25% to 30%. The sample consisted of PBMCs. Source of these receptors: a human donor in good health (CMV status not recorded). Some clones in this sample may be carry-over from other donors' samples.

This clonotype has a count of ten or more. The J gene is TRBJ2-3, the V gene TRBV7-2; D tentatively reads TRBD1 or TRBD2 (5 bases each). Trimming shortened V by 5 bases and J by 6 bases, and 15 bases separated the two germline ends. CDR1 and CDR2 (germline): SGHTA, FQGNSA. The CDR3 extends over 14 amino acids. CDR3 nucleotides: TGTGCCAGCAGCGCCCGACGGGGCCGGGATACGCAGTATTTT. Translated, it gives CASSARRGRDTQYF.

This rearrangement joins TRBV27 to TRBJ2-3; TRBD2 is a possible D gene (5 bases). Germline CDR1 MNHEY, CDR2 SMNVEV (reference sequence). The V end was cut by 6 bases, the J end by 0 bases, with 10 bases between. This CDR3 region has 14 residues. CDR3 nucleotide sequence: TGTGCCAGCAGCCGAGGGTCTAGCACAGATACGCAGTATTTT. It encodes CASSRGSSTDTQYF.

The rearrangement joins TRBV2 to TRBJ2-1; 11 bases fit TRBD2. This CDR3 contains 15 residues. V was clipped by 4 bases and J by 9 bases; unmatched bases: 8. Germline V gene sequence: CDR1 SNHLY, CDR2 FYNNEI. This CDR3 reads CASSGDSGGAAEQFF. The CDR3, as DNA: TGTGCCAGCAGTGGGGATAGCGGGGGGGCTGCTGAGCAGTTCTTC. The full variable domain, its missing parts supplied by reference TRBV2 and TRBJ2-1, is EPEVTQTPSHQVTQMGQEVILRCVPISNHLYFYWYRQILGQKVEFLVSFYNNEISEKSEIFDDQFSVERPDGSNFTLKIRSTKLEDSAMYFCASSGDSGGAAEQFFGPGTRLTVL.

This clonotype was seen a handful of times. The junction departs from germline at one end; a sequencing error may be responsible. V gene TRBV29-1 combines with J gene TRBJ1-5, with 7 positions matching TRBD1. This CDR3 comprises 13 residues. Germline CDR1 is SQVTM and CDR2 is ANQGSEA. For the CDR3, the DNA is TGCAGCGTTCAAGACAGGGTAGATCAGCCCCAGCATTTT. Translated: CSVQDRVDQPQHF.

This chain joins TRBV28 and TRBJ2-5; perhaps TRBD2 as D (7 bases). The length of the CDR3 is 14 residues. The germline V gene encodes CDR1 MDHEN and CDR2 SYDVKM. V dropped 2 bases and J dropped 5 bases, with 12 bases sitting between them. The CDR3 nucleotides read TGTGCCAGCAGTTTAGGGGGGGCGGGGGAGACCCAGTACTTC. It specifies CASSLGGAGETQYF.

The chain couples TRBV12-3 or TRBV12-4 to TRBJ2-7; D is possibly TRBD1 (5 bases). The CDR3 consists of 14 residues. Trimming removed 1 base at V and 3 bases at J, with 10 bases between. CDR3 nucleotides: TGTGCCAGCAGTTTAGGGCCAGGGCTCTACGAGCAGTACTTC. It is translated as CASSLGPGLYEQYF.

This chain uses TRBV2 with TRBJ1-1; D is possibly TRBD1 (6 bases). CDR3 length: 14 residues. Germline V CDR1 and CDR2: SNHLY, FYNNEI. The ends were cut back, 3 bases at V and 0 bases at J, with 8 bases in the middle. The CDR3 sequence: CASSDRGMNTEAFF. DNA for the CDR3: TGTGCCAGCAGTGATAGGGGGATGAACACTGAAGCTTTCTTT.

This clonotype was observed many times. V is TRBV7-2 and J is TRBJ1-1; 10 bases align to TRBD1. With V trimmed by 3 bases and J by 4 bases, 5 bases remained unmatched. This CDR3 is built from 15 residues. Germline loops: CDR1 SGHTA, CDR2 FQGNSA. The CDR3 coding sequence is TGTGCCAGCAGCTTGAGACAGGGGGCGAGCACTGAAGCTTTCTTT. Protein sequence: CASSLRQGASTEAFF. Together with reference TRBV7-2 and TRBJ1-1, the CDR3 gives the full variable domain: GAGVSQSPSNKVTEKGKDVELRCDPISGHTALYWYRQSLGQGLEFLIYFQGNSAPDKSGLPSDRFSAERTGGSVSTLTIQRTQQEDSAVYLCASSLRQGASTEAFFGQGTRLTVV.

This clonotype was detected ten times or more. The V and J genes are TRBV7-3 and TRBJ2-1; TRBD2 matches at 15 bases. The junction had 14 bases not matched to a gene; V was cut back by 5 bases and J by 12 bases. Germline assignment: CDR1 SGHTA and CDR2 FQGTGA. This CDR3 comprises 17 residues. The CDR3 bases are TGTGCCAGCAGCCCCCTCCCCGGACTAGCGGGAGGGGAGGGGCAGTTCTTC. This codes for CASSPLPGLAGGEGQFF.

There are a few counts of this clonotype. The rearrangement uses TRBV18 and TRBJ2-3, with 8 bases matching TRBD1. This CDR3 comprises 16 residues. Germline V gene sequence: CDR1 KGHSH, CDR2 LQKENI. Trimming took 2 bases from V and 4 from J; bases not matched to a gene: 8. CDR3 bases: TGTGCCAGCTCACCATCTCGGACAGGGAAGGCAGATACGCAGTATTTT. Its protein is CASSPSRTGKADTQYF.

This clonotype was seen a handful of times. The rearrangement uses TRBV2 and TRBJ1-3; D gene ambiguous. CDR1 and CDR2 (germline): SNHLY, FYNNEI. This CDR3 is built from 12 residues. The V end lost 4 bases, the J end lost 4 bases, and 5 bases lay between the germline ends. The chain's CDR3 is CASSVQGNTIYF. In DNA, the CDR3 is TGTGCCAGCAGTGTACAGGGAAACACCATATATTTT.

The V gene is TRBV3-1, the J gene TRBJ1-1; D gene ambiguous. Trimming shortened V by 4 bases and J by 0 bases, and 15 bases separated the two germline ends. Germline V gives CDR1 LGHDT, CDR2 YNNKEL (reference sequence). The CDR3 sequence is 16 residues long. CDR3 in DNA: TGTGCCAGCAGCCCAACACCCGAAACAATGAACACTGAAGCTTTCTTT. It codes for CASSPTPETMNTEAFF.

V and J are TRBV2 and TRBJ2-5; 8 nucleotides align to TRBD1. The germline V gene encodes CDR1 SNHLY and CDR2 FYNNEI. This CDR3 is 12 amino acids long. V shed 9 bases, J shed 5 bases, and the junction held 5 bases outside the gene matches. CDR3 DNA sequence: TGTGCCAGTGACAGGGGTGGGGAGACCCAGTACTTC. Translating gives CASDRGGETQYF.

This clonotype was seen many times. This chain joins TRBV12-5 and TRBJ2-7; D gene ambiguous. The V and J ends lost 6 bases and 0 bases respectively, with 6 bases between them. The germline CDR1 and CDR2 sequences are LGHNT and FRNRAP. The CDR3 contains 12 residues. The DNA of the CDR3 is TGTGCTAGTGGCCCGAGCTCCTACGAGCAGTACTTC. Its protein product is CASGPSSYEQYF.

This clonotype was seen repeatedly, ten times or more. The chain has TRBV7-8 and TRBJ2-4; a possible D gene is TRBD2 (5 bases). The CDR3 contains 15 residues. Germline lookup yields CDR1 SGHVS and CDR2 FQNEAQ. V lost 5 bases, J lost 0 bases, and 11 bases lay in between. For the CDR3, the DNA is TGTGCCAGCAGCCCCCGAGGGATAGCCAAAAACATTCAGTACTTC. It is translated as CASSPRGIAKNIQYF.

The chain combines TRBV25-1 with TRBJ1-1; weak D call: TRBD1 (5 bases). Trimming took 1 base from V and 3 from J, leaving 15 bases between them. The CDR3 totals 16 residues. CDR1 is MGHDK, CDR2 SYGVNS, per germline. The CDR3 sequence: CASSESRGGPHTEAFF. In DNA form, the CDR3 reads TGTGCCAGCAGTGAATCACGGGGCGGACCCCACACTGAAGCTTTCTTT.

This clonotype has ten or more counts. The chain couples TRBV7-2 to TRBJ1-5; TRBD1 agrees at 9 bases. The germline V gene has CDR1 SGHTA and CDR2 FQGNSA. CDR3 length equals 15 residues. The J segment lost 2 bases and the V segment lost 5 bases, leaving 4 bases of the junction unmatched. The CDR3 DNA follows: TGTGCCAGCAGCACGGACAGGGGTGGCAATCAGCCCCAGCATTTT. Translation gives CASSTDRGGNQPQHF.

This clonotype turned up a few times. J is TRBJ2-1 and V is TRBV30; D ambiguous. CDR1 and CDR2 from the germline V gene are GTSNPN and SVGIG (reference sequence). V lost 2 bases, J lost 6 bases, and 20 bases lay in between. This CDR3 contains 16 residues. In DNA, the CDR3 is TGTGCCTGGAGTTCAGTCCCTTTGCTCCCTGGCAATGAGCAGTTCTTC. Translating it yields CAWSSVPLLPGNEQFF.

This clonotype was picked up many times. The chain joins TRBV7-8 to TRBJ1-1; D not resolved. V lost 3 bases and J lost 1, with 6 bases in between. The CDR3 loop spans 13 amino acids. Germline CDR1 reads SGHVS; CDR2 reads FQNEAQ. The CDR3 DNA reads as TGTGCCAGCAGCTTTAGTGAGAACACTGAAGCTTTCTTT. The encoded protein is CASSFSENTEAFF.

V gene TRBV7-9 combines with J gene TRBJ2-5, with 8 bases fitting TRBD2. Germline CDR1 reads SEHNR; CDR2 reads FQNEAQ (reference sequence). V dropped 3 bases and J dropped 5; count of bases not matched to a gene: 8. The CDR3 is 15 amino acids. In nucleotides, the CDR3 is TGTGCCAGCAGCTTTGGACGGGAGGGCCCGGAGACCCAGTACTTC. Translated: CASSFGREGPETQYF. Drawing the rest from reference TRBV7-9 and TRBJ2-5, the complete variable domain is DTGVSQNPRHKITKRGQNVTFRCDPISEHNRLYWYRQTLGQGPEFLTYFQNEAQLEKSRLLSDRFSAERPKGSFSTLEIQRTEQGDSAMYLCASSFGREGPETQYFGPGTRLLVL.

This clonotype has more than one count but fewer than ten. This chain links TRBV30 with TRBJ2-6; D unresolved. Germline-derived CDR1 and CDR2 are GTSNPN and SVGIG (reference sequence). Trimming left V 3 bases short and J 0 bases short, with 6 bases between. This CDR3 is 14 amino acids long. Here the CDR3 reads CAWRVYSGANVLTF. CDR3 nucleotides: TGTGCCTGGAGGGTCTACTCTGGGGCCAACGTCCTGACTTTC.

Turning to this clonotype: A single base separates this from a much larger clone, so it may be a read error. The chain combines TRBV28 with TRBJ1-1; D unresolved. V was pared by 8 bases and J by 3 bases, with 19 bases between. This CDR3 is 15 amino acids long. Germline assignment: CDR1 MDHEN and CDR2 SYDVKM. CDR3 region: CASGPSGLGYTEAFF. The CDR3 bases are TGTGCCAGCGGCCCTTCGGGCCTGGGGTACACTGAAGCTTTCTTT.

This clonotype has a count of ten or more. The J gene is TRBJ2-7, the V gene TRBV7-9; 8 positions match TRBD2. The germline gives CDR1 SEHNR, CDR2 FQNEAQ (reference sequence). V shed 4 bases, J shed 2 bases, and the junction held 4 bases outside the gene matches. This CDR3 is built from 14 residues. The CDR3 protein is CASSSSGGTYEQYF. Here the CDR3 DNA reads TGTGCCAGCAGCTCAAGCGGGGGAACCTACGAGCAGTACTTC.

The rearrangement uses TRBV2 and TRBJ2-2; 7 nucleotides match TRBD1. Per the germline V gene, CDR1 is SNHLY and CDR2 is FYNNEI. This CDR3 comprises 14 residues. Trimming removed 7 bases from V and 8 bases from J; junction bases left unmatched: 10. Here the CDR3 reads CASITDRITGELFF. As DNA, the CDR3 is TGTGCCAGCATTACGGACAGGATCACGGGGGAGCTGTTTTTT.

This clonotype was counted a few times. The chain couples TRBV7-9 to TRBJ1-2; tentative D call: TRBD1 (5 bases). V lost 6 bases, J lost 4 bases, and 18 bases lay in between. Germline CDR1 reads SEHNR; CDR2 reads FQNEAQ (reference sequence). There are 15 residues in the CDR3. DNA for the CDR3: TGTGCCAGCAGTCGCGAGCAGGGATCTCGCTATGGCTACACCTTC. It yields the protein CASSREQGSRYGYTF. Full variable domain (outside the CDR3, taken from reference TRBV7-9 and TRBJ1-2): DTGVSQNPRHKITKRGQNVTFRCDPISEHNRLYWYRQTLGQGPEFLTYFQNEAQLEKSRLLSDRFSAERPKGSFSTLEIQRTEQGDSAMYLCASSREQGSRYGYTFGSGTRLTVV.

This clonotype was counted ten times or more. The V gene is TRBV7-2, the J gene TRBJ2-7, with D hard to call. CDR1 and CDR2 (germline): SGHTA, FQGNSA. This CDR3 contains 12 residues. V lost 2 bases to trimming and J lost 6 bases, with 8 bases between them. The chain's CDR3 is CASSLNGAEQYF. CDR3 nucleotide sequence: TGTGCCAGCAGCTTAAACGGTGCCGAGCAGTACTTC.

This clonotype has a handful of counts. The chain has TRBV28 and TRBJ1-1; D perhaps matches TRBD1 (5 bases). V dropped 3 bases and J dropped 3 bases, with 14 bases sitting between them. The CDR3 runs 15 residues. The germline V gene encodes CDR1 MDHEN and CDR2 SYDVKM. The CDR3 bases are TGTGCCAGCAGTTTCTTGGCAGGGATTGACACTGAAGCTTTCTTT. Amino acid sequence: CASSFLAGIDTEAFF.

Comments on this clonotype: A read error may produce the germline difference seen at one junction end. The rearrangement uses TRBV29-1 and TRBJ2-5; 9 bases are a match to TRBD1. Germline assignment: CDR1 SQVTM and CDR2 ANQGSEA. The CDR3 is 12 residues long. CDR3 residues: CSVPTGGETPYF. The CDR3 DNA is TGCAGCGTTCCGACAGGGGGAGAGACCCCGTACTTC.

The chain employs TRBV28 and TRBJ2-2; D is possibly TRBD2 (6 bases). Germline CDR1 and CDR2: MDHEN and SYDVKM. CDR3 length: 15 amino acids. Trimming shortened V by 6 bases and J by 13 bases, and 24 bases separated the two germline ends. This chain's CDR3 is CASRISGGDNVRLFF. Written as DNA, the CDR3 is TGTGCCAGCAGAATATCCGGGGGAGATAATGTAAGGCTGTTTTTT.

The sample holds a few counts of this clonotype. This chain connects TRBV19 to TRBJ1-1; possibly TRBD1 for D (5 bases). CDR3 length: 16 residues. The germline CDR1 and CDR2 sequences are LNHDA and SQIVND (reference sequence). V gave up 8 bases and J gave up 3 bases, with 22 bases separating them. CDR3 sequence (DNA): TGTGCCAGTTCCCGCGGGGGATCGGGTCTCTACACTGAAGCTTTCTTT. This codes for CASSRGGSGLYTEAFF.

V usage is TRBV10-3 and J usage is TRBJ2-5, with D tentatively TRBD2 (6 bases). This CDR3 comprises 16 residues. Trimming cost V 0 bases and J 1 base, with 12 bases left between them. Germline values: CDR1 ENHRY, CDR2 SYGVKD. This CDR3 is CAISESTAGFQETQYF. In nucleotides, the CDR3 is TGTGCCATCAGTGAGTCCACGGCGGGATTCCAAGAGACCCAGTACTTC.